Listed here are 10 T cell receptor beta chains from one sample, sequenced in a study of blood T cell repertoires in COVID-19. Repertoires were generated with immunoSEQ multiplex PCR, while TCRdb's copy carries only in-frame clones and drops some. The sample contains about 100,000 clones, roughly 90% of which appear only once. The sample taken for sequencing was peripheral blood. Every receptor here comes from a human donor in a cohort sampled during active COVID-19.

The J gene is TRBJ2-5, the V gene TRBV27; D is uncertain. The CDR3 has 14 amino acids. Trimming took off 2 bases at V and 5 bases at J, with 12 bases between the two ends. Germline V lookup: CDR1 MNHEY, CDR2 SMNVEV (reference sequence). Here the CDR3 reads CASSLVGAPETQYF. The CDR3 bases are TGTGCCAGCAGTTTAGTCGGTGCCCCGGAGACCCAGTACTTC.

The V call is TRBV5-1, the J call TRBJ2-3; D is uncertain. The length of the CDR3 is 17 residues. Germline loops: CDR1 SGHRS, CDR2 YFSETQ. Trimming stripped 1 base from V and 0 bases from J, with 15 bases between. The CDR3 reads CASSLSGSWASTDTQYF. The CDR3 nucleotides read TGCGCCAGCAGCTTGTCAGGCAGTTGGGCTAGCACAGATACGCAGTATTTT.

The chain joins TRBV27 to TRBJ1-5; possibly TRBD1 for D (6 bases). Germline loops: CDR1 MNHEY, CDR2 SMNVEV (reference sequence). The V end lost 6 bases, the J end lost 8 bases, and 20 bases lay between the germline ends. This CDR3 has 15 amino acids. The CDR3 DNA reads TGTGCCAGCAGCCAAGCCCCCGACAGGCGGGAGCCCCAGCATTTT. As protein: CASSQAPDRREPQHF.

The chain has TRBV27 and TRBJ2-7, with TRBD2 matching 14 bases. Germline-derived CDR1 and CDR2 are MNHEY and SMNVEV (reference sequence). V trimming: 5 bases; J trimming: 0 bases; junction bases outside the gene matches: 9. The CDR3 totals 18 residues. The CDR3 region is CASSPWRTSGRSSYEQYF. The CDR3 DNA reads TGTGCCAGCAGTCCCTGGCGGACTAGCGGGAGGAGCTCCTACGAGCAGTACTTC.

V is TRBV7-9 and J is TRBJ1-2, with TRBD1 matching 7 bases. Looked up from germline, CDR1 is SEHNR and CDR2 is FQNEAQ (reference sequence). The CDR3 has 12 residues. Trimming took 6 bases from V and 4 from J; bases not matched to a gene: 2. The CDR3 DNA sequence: TGTGCCAGCAGTGGACAGGCCTATGGCTACACCTTC. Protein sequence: CASSGQAYGYTF.

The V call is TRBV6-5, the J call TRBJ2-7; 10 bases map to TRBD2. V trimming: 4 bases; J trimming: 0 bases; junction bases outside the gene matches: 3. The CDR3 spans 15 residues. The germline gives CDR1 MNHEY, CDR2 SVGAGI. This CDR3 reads CASSSIAGGSYEQYF. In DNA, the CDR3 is TGTGCCAGCAGTTCTATAGCGGGAGGCTCCTACGAGCAGTACTTC.

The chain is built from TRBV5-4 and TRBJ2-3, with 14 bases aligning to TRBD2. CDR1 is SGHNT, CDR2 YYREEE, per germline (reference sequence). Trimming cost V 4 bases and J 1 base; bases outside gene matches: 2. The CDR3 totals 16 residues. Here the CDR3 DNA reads TGTGCCAGCAGCGGGACTAGCGGGGGACGCACAGATACGCAGTATTTT. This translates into CASSGTSGGRTDTQYF.

CDR3: CASNTRGQLNEKLFF. Here the CDR3 DNA reads TGTGCCAGTAACACAAGAGGGCAGTTGAATGAAAAACTGTTTTTT. This rearrangement joins TRBV19 to TRBJ1-4; unclear D gene. V was clipped by 7 bases and J by 5 bases, with 17 bases between them. This CDR3 has 15 amino acids. The germline CDR1 and CDR2 sequences are LNHDA and SQIVND (reference sequence).

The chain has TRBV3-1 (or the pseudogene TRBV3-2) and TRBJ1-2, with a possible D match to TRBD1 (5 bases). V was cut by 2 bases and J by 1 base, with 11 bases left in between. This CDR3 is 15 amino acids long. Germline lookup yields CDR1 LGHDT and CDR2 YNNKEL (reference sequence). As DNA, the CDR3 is TGTGCCAGCAGCCAAACAGGAAGGAGTAACTATGGCTACACCTTC. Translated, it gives CASSQTGRSNYGYTF.

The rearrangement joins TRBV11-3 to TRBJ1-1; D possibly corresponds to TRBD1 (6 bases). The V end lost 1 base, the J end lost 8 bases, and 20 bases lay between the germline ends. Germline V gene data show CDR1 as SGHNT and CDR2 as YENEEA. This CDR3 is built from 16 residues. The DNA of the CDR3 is TGTGCCAGCAGCTTAGGTAGGCTGGGGGCCAACTCCGAAGCTTTCTTT. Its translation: CASSLGRLGANSEAFF.